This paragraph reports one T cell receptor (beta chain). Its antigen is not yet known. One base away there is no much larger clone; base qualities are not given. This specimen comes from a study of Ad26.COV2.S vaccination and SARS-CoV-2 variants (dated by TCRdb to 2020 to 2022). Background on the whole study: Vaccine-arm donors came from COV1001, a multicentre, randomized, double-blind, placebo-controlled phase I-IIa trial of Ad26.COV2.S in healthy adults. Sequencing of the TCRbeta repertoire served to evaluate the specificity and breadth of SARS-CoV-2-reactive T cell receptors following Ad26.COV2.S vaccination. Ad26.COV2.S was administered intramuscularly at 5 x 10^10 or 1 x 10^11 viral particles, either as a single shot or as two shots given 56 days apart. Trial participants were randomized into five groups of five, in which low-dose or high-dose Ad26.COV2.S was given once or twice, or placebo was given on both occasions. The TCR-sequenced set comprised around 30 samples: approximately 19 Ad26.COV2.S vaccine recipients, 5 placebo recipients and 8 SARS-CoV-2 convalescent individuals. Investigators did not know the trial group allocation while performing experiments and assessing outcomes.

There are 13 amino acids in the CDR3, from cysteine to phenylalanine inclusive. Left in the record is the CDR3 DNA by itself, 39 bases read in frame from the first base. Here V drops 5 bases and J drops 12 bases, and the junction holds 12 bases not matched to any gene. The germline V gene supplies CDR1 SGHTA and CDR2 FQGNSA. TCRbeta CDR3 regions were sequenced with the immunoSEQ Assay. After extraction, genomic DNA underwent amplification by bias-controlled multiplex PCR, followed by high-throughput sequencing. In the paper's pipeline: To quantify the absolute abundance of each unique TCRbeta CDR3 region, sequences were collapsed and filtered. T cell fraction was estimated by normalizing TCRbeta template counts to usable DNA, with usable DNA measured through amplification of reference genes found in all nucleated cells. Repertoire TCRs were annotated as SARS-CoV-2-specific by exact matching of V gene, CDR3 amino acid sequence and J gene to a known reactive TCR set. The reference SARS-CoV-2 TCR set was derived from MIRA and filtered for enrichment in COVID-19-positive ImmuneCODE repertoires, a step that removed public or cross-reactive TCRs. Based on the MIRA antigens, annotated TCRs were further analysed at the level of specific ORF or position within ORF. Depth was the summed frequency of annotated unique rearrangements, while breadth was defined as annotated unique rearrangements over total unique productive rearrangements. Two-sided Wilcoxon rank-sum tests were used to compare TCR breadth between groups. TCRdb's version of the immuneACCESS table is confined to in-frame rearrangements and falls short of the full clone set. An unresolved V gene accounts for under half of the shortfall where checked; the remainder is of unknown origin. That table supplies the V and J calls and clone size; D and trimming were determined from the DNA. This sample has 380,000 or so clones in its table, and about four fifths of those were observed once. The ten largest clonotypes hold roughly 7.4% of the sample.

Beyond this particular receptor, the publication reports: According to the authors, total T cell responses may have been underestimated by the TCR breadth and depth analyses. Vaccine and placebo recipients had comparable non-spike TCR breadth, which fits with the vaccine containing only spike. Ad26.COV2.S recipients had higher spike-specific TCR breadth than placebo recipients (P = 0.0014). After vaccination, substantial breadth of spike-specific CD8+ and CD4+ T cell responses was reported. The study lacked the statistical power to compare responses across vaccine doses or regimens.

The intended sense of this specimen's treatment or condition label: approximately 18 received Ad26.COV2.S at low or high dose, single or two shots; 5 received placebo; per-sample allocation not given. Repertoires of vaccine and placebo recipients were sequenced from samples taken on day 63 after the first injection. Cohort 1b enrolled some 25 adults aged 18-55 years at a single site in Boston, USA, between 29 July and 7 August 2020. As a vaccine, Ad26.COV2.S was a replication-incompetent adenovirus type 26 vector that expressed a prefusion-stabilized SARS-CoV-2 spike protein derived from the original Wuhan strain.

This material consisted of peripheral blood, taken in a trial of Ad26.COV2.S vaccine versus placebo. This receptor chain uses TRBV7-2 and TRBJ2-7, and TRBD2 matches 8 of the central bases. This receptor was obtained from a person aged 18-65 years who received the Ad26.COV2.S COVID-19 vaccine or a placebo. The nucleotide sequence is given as TGTGCCAGCAGCCGGGGGGGCCAGGGTATTCTGTACTTC. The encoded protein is CASSRGGQGILYF.